The clone carrying this TCR beta chain has a handful of counts. These data are taken from a study of T-cell memory formation after mild COVID-19. Study background: TCR clusters were largely donor specific.

The germline V and J ends were trimmed by 0 bases and 0 bases, with 14 bases remaining between them. Germline V gene sequence: CDR1 SGHTA, CDR2 FQGNSA. The CDR3 is 17 amino acids. Via MiXCR, TCRdb re-called the 5' RACE reads, giving one row per CDR3 protein. The sample includes around 340,000 distinct CDR3 sequences, 21% of them seen just once. The receptor was isolated from an adult woman who had mild COVID-19 (a few samples of this study predate the infection). Cell type and time point are not known. Specimen: PBMCs or a T cell subset sorted from them (not recorded which). The chain joins TRBV7-2 to TRBJ2-5, with D maybe TRBD2 (6 bases). Written as DNA, the CDR3 is TGTGCCAGCAGCTTAGCTCGGGGGAGCCGGTACCAAGAGACCCAGTACTTC. Encoded protein: CASSLARGSRYQETQYF.